Following are 17 T cell receptor beta chains from one sample sequenced in a study of technical replicates of blood from a few donors. TCRdb keeps only in-frame clones here, not all; method: immunoSEQ multiplex PCR. The sample contains 55,000 to 80,000 clones, around 92% of which appear only once. Sequencing was carried out using T cells isolated from PBMCs. These receptors were taken from a human donor in good health.

The rearrangement joins TRBV7-8 to TRBJ1-2; D is ambiguous. CDR1 and CDR2 (germline): SGHVS, FQNEAQ. This CDR3 spans 14 amino acids. V was shortened by 5 bases and J by 4 bases, with 14 bases between the two germline ends. DNA for the CDR3: TGTGCCAGCAGCCCCCTTCGGGAAGGCTATGGCTACACCTTC. Encoded protein: CASSPLREGYGYTF.

The J gene is TRBJ2-7, the V gene TRBV11-3, with 7 bases fitting TRBD2. CDR3 length: 18 residues. Trimming removed 2 bases from V and 2 bases from J; junction bases left unmatched: 15. Germline V gene data show CDR1 as SGHNT and CDR2 as YENEEA. The CDR3 DNA sequence: TGTGCCAGCAGCTTATTTGGAATTCTAGCGGCCACCCCCTACGAGCAGTACTTC. Its protein product is CASSLFGILAATPYEQYF.

The chain links TRBV29-1 to TRBJ2-3; TRBD1 matches 7 bases. V trimming: 4 bases; J trimming: 0 bases; junction bases outside the gene matches: 4. The CDR3 length is 14 residues. The germline gives CDR1 SQVTM, CDR2 ANQGSEA. Here the CDR3 DNA reads TGCAGCGTTGGACAGGGTTCCAGCACAGATACGCAGTATTTT. Protein product: CSVGQGSSTDTQYF.

This clone appeared once. The chain is built from TRBV5-5 and TRBJ1-5, with 9 bases that match TRBD1. V lost 0 bases, J lost 9 bases, and 7 bases stayed unmatched. Germline-derived CDR1 and CDR2 are SGHKS and YYEKEE (reference sequence). The CDR3 has 15 amino acids. The CDR3 loop is CASSLGTGALWPQHF. CDR3 in DNA: TGTGCCAGCAGCTTGGGGACAGGGGCTTTATGGCCCCAGCATTTT.

The J gene is TRBJ2-7, the V gene TRBV30; D not certain. Germline V lookup: CDR1 GTSNPN, CDR2 SVGIG (reference sequence). V was trimmed by 3 bases and J by 3 bases, leaving 6 bases between them. The CDR3 runs to 11 residues. CDR3 sequence (DNA): TGTGCCTGGAGGGGCAACTACGAGCAGTACTTC. Translation: CAWRGNYEQYF.

This chain connects TRBV7-2 to TRBJ1-2, with 11 bases identical to TRBD1. The CDR3 totals 15 residues. With V trimmed by 5 bases and J by 6 bases, 8 bases remained unmatched. In germline, CDR1 is SGHTA, CDR2 FQGNSA. CDR3 bases: TGTGCCAGCAGCCGATGGACAGGGGGCGCAGATGGCTACACCTTC. Translation gives CASSRWTGGADGYTF.

The chain employs TRBV6-5 and TRBJ1-1; 7 bases agree with TRBD1. Losses at the gene ends were 7 bases for V and 2 bases for J; bases not matched to a gene: 7. The CDR3 runs to 14 residues. Germline CDR1 is MNHEY and CDR2 is SVGAGI. CDR3 protein: CASIKQGLNTEAFF. The DNA of the CDR3 is TGTGCCAGCATCAAACAGGGGCTCAACACTGAAGCTTTCTTT.

The chain joins TRBV19 to TRBJ2-7, with TRBD1 matching 7 bases. Germline CDR1 is LNHDA and CDR2 is SQIVND (reference sequence). V shed 5 bases, J shed 1 base, and the junction held 2 bases outside the gene matches. CDR3 length: 13 residues. The chain's CDR3 is CASSLQGSYEQYF. The CDR3 nucleotides read TGTGCCAGTAGTTTACAGGGGTCCTACGAGCAGTACTTC.

The rearrangement links TRBV9 to TRBJ1-1; D unresolved. Germline V gives CDR1 SGDLS, CDR2 YYNGEE. This CDR3 spans 12 amino acids. V was shortened by 4 bases and J by 1 base, with 5 bases between the two germline ends. The CDR3 DNA reads as TGTGCCAGCAGCTCTAAGAACACTGAAGCTTTCTTT. It codes for CASSSKNTEAFF.

This clone was found a few times. The chain employs TRBV2 and TRBJ2-2; 8 positions agree with TRBD1. Germline loops: CDR1 SNHLY, CDR2 FYNNEI. The CDR3 contains 12 residues. The junction had 3 bases not matched to a gene; V was cut back by 1 base and J by 14 bases. CDR3 DNA sequence: TGTGCCAGCAGTGAAGGCAGGGGGCAACTGTTTTTT. Its protein product is CASSEGRGQLFF.

In nucleotides, the CDR3 is TGTGCCAGCAGCTTGGTAGAGTGGTATGAGCAGTTCTTC. Protein sequence: CASSLVEWYEQFF. The chain uses TRBV5-8 and TRBJ2-1; D is ambiguous. V lost 0 bases to trimming and J lost 8 bases, with 9 bases between them. CDR1 and CDR2 (germline): SGHTS, YDEGEE. The CDR3 is 13 residues long.

This chain links TRBV27 with TRBJ1-1; TRBD1 aligns across 7 bases. Germline lookup yields CDR1 MNHEY and CDR2 SMNVEV (reference sequence). Losses at the gene ends were 3 bases for V and 0 bases for J; bases not matched to a gene: 10. The CDR3 has 17 residues. The CDR3 loop is CASSFRDRLDMNTEAFF. In DNA form, the CDR3 reads TGTGCCAGCAGTTTTCGGGACAGATTAGACATGAACACTGAAGCTTTCTTT.

This clone came up once. The rearrangement joins TRBV2 to TRBJ1-1; D is uncertain. This CDR3 has 13 amino acids. V was shortened by 4 bases and J by 1 base, with 7 bases between the two germline ends. Germline values: CDR1 SNHLY, CDR2 FYNNEI. The CDR3 is CASSGQSNTEAFF. The CDR3 region has the DNA TGTGCCAGCAGTGGCCAGTCGAACACTGAAGCTTTCTTT.

This clone has a handful of counts. V gene TRBV30 combines with J gene TRBJ2-4; perhaps TRBD1 as D (6 bases). Between the trimmed V and J ends, which lost 0 bases and 6 bases, there was a span of 6 bases. CDR3 length equals 12 residues. The germline V gene has CDR1 GTSNPN and CDR2 SVGIG (reference sequence). The chain's CDR3 is CAWSVQGNIQYF. For the CDR3, the DNA is TGTGCCTGGAGTGTACAGGGAAACATTCAGTACTTC.

The V and J genes are TRBV19 and TRBJ1-2, with TRBD1 identical over 9 bases. This CDR3 comprises 16 residues. V shed 3 bases, J shed 8 bases, and the junction held 13 bases outside the gene matches. Germline loops: CDR1 LNHDA, CDR2 SQIVND (reference sequence). CDR3 nucleotide sequence: TGTGCCAGTAGTATTTACGGGGGACAGGGCACAGACGGCTACACCTTC. This translates into CASSIYGGQGTDGYTF.

The chain has TRBV5-6 and TRBJ2-7, with 12 bases that match TRBD2. The CDR3 loop spans 16 amino acids. Germline CDR1 is SGHDT and CDR2 is YYEEEE. After removal of 4 bases from V and 4 bases from J, the junction contained 9 bases not matched to a gene. Here the CDR3 reads CASSPRLAGAIYEQYF. CDR3 nucleotides: TGTGCCAGCAGCCCCAGACTAGCGGGAGCCATTTACGAGCAGTACTTC.

V and J are TRBV27 and TRBJ2-3; possible D gene TRBD2, 5 bases. Germline V gene data show CDR1 as MNHEY and CDR2 as SMNVEV (reference sequence). This CDR3 spans 16 amino acids. Trimming removed 5 bases at V and 3 bases at J, with 18 bases between. The CDR3 here is CASSLKDSVLTDTQYF. CDR3 sequence (DNA): TGTGCCAGCAGTCTCAAGGACTCTGTGCTGACAGATACGCAGTATTTT.